These 15 T cell receptor beta chains originate from one sample sequenced in a study of early T cells in non-severe SARS-CoV-2 infection. Each CDR3 protein gets one entry after TCRdb re-called the 5' RACE reads with MiXCR. This table has roughly 69,000 distinct CDR3 sequences, about 10% appearing once. The material was whole blood, obtained at baseline. The receptors shown here come from an adult who was a healthcare worker with PCR-confirmed SARS-CoV-2 infection or an uninfected control (not recorded which).

This clonotype has more than one count but fewer than ten. The V gene is TRBV7-9, the J gene TRBJ1-1; no reliable D call. The CDR3 spans 12 residues. Per germline, CDR1 SEHNR and CDR2 FQNEAQ (reference sequence). V dropped 2 bases and J dropped 11 bases, with 12 bases sitting between them. CDR3 nucleotides: TGTGCCAGCAGCTTACGACCCTATGCGGCTTTCTTT. Its protein is CASSLRPYAAFF.

The rearrangement uses TRBV20-1 and TRBJ2-1; D is possibly TRBD2 (6 bases). The CDR3 is 15 amino acids. V gave up 0 bases and J gave up 9 bases, with 18 bases separating them. Germline V gene data show CDR1 as DFQATT and CDR2 as SNEGSKA (reference sequence). The CDR3 DNA follows: TGCAGTGCTAGAGAACCATGGAGGGGCCGCTTTGAGCAGTTCTTC. Residues: CSAREPWRGRFEQFF.

This clonotype was seen repeatedly, ten times or more. The CDR3 sequence is CASSSQAYTEAFF. CDR3 coding DNA: TGCGCCAGCAGCTCACAGGCATACACTGAAGCTTTCTTT. The rearrangement joins TRBV5-1 to TRBJ1-1, with a weak D call TRBD1 (5 bases). This CDR3 has 13 residues. Between the trimmed V and J ends, which lost 3 bases and 3 bases, there was a span of 9 bases. Germline V gene lookup returns CDR1 SGHRS and CDR2 YFSETQ.

In this sample, this clonotype turned up many times. This chain links TRBV7-9 with TRBJ2-3; D is perhaps TRBD1 (7 bases). The CDR3 is made up of 15 amino acids. The germline V and J ends were trimmed by 4 bases and 3 bases, with 14 bases remaining between them. The V gene's germline CDR1 is SEHNR and CDR2 FQNEAQ (reference sequence). In DNA form, the CDR3 reads TGTGCCAGCAGCTCCTCAGGGGGAGGTACAGATACGCAGTATTTT. Translation: CASSSSGGGTDTQYF.

This chain joins TRBV18 and TRBJ2-7; perhaps TRBD2 as D (7 bases). Germline CDR1 is KGHSH and CDR2 is LQKENI. This CDR3 is built from 15 residues. Trimming stripped 3 bases from V and 2 bases from J, with 14 bases between. CDR3 amino acids: CASSPGGLVPYEQYF. CDR3 DNA: TGTGCCAGCTCACCGGGGGGGCTCGTCCCCTACGAGCAGTACTTC.

This clonotype was picked up a small number of times. V and J are TRBV11-3 and TRBJ2-1, with D uncertain. CDR3 length: 15 residues. V was shortened by 5 bases and J by 0 bases, with 11 bases between the two germline ends. Per the germline V gene, CDR1 is SGHNT and CDR2 is YENEEA. CDR3 DNA: TGTGCCAGCAGCCCGTCCGCGCACTCCTACAATGAGCAGTTCTTC. Protein sequence: CASSPSAHSYNEQFF.

This clonotype occurred a few times. This chain uses TRBV30 with TRBJ2-7; 10 bases map to TRBD2. Losses at the gene ends were 0 bases for V and 3 bases for J; bases not matched to a gene: 5. The CDR3 spans 15 residues. Germline CDR1 and CDR2: GTSNPN and SVGIG (reference sequence). CDR3 sequence: CAWSVFRTSGYEQYF. As DNA, the CDR3 is TGTGCCTGGAGTGTATTCAGGACTAGCGGCTACGAGCAGTACTTC.

V is TRBV7-9 and J is TRBJ2-1; D unresolved. V lost 2 bases and J 9 bases, leaving 8 bases between the germline ends. Germline V gene data show CDR1 as SEHNR and CDR2 as FQNEAQ (reference sequence). There are 12 residues in the CDR3. CDR3 nucleotides: TGTGCCAGCAGCTTAAAGGGTGGTGAGCAGTTCTTC. Amino acids: CASSLKGGEQFF.

The chain carries TRBV5-4 and TRBJ2-1, with 10 bases lining up with TRBD2. The CDR3 has 15 amino acids. Germline assignment: CDR1 SGHNT and CDR2 YYREEE (reference sequence). The ends lost 4 bases at V and 6 bases at J; junction bases unmatched: 7. CDR3 loop: CASSTAGGRINEQFF. CDR3 DNA sequence: TGTGCCAGCAGCACAGCGGGAGGGCGAATCAATGAGCAGTTCTTC.

The chain couples TRBV5-1 to TRBJ1-1; tentatively, D is TRBD1 (6 bases). Per germline, CDR1 SGHRS and CDR2 YFSETQ. Trimming cost V 2 bases and J 2 bases, with 13 bases left between them. This CDR3 is built from 15 residues. The CDR3 here is CASSLLQGGNTEAFF. The CDR3 nucleotides read TGCGCCAGCAGCTTACTACAGGGTGGAAACACTGAAGCTTTCTTT.

In its sample, this clonotype was seen a few times. V usage is TRBV7-8 and J usage is TRBJ1-2; 7 bases agree with TRBD1. The length of the CDR3 is 14 residues. CDR1 SGHVS and CDR2 FQNEAQ come from the germline V gene. V dropped 5 bases and J dropped 4; count of bases not matched to a gene: 7. CDR3 coding DNA: TGTGCCAGCAGCCCGAGACAGGGAAGCTATGGCTACACCTTC. The encoded protein is CASSPRQGSYGYTF. Full variable domain (remainder filled in from reference TRBV7-8 and TRBJ1-2): GAGVSQSPRYKVAKRGQDVALRCDPISGHVSLFWYQQALGQGPEFLTYFQNEAQLDKSGLPSDRFFAERPEGSVSTLKIQRTQQEDSAVYLCASSPRQGSYGYTFGSGTRLTVV.

This clonotype was picked up a small number of times. The CDR3 DNA reads as TGTGCCAGTAGTATGGCCCCCTTTATGAACACTGAAGCTTTCTTT. Translating it yields CASSMAPFMNTEAFF. The chain has TRBV19 and TRBJ1-1; no clear D. CDR3 length equals 15 residues. Germline assignment: CDR1 LNHDA and CDR2 SQIVND (reference sequence). Trimming took off 3 bases at V and 0 bases at J, with 11 bases between the two ends.

The J gene is TRBJ2-5, the V gene TRBV29-1; D may match TRBD1 or TRBD2 (6 bases each). Germline values: CDR1 SQVTM, CDR2 ANQGSEA. V was clipped by 0 bases and J by 7 bases, with 12 bases between them. The CDR3 has 13 amino acids. CDR3 amino acids: CSVEDRGPGTQYF. CDR3 DNA sequence: TGCAGCGTTGAAGATCGGGGGCCGGGGACCCAGTACTTC.

A few counts support this clonotype. CDR3 sequence reads: CASSKRLAETGELFF. The CDR3 DNA reads as TGTGCCAGCAGCAAAAGACTAGCGGAGACCGGGGAGCTGTTTTTT. The chain has TRBV27 and TRBJ2-2; TRBD2 matches 9 bases. The CDR3 is made up of 15 amino acids. After removal of 6 bases from V and 5 bases from J, the junction contained 7 bases not matched to a gene. Germline CDR1 is MNHEY and CDR2 is SMNVEV (reference sequence).

The sample holds one count of this clonotype. The rearrangement joins TRBV5-6 to TRBJ2-1; D not certain. CDR3 length: 12 amino acids. Germline lookup yields CDR1 SGHDT and CDR2 YYEEEE. V lost 2 bases and J lost 8, with 8 bases in between. CDR3 nucleotides: TGTGCCAGCAGCTTAGGCCCCTATGAGCAGTTCTTC. Protein product: CASSLGPYEQFF.